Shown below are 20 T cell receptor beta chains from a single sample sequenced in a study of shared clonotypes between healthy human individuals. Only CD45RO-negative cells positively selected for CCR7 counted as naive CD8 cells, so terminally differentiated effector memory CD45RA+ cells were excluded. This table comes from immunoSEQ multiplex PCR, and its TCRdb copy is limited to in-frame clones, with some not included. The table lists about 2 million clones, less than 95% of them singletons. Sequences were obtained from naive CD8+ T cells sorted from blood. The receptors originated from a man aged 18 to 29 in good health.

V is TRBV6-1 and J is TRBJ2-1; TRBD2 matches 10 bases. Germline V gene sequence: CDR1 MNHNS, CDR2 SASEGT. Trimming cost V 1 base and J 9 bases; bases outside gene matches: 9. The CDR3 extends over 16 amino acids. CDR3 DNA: TGTGCCAGCAGTGAAGTCCCTCAGCGGGGGGGCCTTGAGCAGTTCTTC. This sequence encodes CASSEVPQRGGLEQFF.

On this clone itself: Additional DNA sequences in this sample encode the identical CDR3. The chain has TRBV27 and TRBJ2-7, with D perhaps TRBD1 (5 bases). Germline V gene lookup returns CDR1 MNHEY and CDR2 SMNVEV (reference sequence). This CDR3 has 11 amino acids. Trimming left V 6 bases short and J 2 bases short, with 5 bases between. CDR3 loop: CASRGAYEQYF. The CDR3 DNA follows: TGTGCCAGCAGAGGGGCCTACGAGCAGTACTTC.

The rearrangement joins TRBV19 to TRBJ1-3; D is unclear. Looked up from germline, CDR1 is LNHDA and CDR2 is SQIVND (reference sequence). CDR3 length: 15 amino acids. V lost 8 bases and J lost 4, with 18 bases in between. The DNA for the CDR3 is TGTGCCAGTGCCGACGCTAAGGCGTCCGGAAACACCATATATTTT. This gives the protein CASADAKASGNTIYF.

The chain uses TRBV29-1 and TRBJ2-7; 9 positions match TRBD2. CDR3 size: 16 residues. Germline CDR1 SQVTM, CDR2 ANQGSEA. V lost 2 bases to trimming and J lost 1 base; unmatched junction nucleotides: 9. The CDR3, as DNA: TGCAGCGTTGAAAGTGCTAGCGGGATCTATTCCTACGAGCAGTACTTC. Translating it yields CSVESASGIYSYEQYF.

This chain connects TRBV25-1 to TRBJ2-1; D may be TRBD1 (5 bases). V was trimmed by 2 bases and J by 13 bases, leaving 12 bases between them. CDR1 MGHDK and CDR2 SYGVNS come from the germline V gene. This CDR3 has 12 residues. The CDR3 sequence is CASSENRMGQFF. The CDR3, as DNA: TGTGCCAGCAGTGAAAACAGGATGGGTCAGTTCTTC.

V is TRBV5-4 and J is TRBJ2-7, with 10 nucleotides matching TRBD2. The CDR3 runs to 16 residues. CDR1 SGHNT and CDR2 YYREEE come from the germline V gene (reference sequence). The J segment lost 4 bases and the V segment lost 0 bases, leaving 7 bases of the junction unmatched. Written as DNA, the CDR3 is TGTGCCAGCAGCTTGGGGGCAGTAGCGGGAGGTTACGAGCAGTACTTC. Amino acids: CASSLGAVAGGYEQYF.

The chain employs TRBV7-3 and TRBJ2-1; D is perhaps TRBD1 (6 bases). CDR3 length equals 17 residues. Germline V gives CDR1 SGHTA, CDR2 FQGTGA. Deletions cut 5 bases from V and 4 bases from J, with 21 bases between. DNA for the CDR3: TGTGCCAGCAGCCAGATAGGGGGTGTCAGGTCTTACAATGAGCAGTTCTTC. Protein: CASSQIGGVRSYNEQFF.

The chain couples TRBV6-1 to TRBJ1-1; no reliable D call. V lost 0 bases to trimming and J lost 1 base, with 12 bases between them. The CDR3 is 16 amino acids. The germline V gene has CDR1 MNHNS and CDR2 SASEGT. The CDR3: CASSEAIGIPNTEAFF. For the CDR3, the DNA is TGTGCCAGCAGTGAAGCGATTGGCATTCCGAACACTGAAGCTTTCTTT.

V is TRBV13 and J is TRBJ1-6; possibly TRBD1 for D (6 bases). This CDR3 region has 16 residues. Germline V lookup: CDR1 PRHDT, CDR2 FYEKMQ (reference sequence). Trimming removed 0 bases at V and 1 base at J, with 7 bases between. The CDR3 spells CASSLGGQSYNSPLHF. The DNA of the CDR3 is TGTGCCAGCAGCTTAGGAGGACAGTCCTATAATTCACCCCTCCACTTT.

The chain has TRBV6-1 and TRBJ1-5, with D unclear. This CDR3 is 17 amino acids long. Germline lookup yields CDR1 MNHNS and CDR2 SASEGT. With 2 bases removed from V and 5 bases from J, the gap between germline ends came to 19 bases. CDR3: CASSEPVGFGVHQPQHF. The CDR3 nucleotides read TGTGCCAGCAGTGAACCGGTAGGGTTCGGGGTCCATCAGCCCCAGCATTTT.

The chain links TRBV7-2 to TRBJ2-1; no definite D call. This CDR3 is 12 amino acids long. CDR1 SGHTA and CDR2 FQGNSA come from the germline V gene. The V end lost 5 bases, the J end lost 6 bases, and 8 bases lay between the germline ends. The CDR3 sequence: CASSLAPNEQFF. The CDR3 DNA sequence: TGTGCCAGCAGCCTTGCCCCCAATGAGCAGTTCTTC.

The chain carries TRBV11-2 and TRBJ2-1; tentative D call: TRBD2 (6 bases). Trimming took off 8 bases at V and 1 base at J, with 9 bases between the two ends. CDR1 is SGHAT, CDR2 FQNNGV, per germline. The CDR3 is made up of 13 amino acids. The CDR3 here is CASDGGSYNEQFF. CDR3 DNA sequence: TGTGCCAGCGACGGGGGTTCCTACAATGAGCAGTTCTTC.

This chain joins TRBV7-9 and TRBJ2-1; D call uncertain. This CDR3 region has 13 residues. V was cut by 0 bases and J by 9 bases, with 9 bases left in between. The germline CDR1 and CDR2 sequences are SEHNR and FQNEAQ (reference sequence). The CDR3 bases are TGTGCCAGCAGCTTAGCGATGGAAGGTGAGCAGTTCTTC. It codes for CASSLAMEGEQFF.

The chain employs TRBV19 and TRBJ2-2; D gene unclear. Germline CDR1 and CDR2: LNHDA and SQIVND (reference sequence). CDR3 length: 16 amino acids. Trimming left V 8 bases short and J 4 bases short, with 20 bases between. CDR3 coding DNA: TGTGCCAGTTCCACTCCGGGCCCGCAACTCACCGGGGAGCTGTTTTTT. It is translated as CASSTPGPQLTGELFF.

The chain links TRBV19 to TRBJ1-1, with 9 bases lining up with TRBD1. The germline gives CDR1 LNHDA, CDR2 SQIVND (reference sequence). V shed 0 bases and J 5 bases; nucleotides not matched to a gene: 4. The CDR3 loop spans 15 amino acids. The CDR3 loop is CASSIDRQGGTEAFF. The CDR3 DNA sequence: TGTGCCAGTAGTATAGATCGACAGGGGGGGACTGAAGCTTTCTTT.

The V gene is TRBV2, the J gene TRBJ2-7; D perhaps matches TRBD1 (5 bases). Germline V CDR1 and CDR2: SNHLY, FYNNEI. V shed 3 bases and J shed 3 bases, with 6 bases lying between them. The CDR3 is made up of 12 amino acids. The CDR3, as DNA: TGTGCCAGCAGTGACAGGGACTACGAGCAGTACTTC. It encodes CASSDRDYEQYF.

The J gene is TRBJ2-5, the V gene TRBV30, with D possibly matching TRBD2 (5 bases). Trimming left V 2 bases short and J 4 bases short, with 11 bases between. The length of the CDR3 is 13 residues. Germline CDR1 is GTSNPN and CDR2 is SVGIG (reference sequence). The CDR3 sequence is CAWSPSSGETQYF. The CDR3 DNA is TGTGCCTGGAGTCCCTCGAGCGGAGAGACCCAGTACTTC. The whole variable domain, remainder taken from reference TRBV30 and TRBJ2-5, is SQTIHQWPATLVQPVGSPLSLECTVEGTSNPNLYWYRQAAGRGLQLLFYSVGIGQISSEVPQNLSASRPQDRQFILSSKKLLLSDSGFYLCAWSPSSGETQYFGPGTRLLVL.

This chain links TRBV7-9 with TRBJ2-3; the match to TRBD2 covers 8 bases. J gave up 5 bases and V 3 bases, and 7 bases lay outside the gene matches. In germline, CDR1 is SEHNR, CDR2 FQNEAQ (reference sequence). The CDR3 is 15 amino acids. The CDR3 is CASSFTTGGIDTQYF. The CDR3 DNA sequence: TGTGCCAGCAGCTTTACAACGGGAGGGATAGATACGCAGTATTTT.

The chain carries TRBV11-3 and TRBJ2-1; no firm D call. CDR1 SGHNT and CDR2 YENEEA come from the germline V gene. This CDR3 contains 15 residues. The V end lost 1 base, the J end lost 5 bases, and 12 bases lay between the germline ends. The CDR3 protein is CASSLGPGENNEQFF. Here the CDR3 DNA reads TGTGCCAGCAGCTTAGGGCCAGGTGAGAACAATGAGCAGTTCTTC.

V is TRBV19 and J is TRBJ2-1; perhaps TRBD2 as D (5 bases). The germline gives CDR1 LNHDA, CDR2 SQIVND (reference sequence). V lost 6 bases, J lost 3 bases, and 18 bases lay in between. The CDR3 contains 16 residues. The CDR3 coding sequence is TGTGCCAGTAGCCTAGGAGAGGGCCTGGGCTACAATGAGCAGTTCTTC. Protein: CASSLGEGLGYNEQFF.